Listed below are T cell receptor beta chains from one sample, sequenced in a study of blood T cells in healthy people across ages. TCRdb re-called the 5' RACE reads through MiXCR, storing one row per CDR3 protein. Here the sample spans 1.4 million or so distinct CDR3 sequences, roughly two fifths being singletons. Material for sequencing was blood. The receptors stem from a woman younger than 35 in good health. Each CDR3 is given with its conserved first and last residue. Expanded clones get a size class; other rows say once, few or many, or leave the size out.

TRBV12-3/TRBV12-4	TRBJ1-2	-	CASSVDRISGYTF
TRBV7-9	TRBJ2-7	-	CASSLNGANPYEQYF
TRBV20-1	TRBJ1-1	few	CSALSGGAWDTEAFF
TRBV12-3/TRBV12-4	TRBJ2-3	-	CASSTTSGTGHTQYF
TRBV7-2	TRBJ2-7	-	CASSRWGSKETQYFDF
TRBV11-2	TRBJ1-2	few	CASSLDPRVGYTF
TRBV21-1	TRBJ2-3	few	CASSSDSGSADTQYF
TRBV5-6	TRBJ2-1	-	CASSLPGTDDEQFF
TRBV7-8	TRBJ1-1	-	CASSSPLGTSNTEAFF
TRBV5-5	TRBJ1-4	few	CASSKDRSNEKLFF
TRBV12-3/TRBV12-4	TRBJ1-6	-	CASSLRRGYNSPLHF
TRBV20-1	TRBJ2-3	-	CSAAQGGPDTQYF
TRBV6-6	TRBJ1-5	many	CASSPHDRDWQPQHF
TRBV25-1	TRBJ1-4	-	CASRNRDPKGEKLFF
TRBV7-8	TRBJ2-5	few	CASSFPQVTQYF
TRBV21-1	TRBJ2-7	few	CASSPVPGEQYF
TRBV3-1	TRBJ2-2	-	CASSQEGGAGGTGELFF
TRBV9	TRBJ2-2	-	CASSVDGAYGTGELFF
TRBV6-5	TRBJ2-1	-	CASSYGGGPINEQFF
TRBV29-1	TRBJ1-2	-	CSVDRSPQQGAVGYTF
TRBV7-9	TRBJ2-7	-	CASSYPDNPSYEQYF
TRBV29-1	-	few	CSVAGFLGEQYF
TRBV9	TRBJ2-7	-	CASSVGSGGNHNEQYF
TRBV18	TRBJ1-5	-	CASSPGRTRLFHQPQHF
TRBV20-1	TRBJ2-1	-	CSANRVSTQFF
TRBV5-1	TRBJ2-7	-	CASSLTGVDEQYF
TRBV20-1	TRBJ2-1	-	CSAAGRGQFF
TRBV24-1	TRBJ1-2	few	CATSDRTTYGYTF
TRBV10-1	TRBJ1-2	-	CASSESTRGKVYGYTF
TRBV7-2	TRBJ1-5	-	CASSGGVVSNQPQHF
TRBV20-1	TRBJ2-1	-	CSARVPRTNYNEQFF
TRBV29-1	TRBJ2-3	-	CSVSPGQGTDTQYF
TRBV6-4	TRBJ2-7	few	CASSRTGTLVGEQYF
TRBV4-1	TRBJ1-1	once	CASSQGVYRTTPEAFF
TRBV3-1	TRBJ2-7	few	CASSQRASGGTYEQYF
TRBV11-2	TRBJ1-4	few	CASSPDLGEEKLFF
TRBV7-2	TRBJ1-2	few	CASSMDGRSNYGYTF
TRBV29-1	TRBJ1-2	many	CSVVPGQGNYGYTF
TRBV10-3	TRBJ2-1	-	CASYGEQFF
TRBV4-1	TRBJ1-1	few	CASSQEVGENTEAFF
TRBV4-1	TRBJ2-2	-	CTSSSRTNTGELFF
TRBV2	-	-	CASSPRDRGTPYEQYF
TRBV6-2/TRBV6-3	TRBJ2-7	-	CASSAGTGGRNEQYF
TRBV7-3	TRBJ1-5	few	CASRSVDLGKKLCQPQHF
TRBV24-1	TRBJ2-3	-	CATSDPGLAGTDTQYF
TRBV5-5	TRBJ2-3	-	CASSSPQGRSTDTQYF
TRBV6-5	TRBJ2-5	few	CASSYGEGVETQYF
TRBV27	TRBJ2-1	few	CASTQAASGKGEQFF
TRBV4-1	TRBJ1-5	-	CASSHITPGGYSNQPQHF
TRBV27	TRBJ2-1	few	CASSLSLLAGVRQFF
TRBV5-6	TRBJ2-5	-	CASSLYSAYSQETQYF
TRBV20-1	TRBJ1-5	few	CSALTHSNQPQHF
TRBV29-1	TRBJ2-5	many	CSVQGRLIETQYF
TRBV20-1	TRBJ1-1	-	CSAGPETEAFF
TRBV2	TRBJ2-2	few	CASSDGMNTGELFF